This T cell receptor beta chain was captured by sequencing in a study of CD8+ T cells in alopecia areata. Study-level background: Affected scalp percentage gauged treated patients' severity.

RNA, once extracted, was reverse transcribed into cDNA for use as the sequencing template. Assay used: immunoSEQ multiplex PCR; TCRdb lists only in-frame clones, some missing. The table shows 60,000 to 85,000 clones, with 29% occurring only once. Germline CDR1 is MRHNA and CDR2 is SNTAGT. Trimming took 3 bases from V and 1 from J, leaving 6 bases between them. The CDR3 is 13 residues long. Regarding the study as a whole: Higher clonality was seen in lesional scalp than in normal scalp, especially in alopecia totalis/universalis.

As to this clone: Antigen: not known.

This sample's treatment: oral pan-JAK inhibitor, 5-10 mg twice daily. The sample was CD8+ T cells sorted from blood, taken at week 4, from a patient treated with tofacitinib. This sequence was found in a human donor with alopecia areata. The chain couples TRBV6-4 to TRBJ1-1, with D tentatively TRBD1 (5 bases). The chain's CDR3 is CASSEQENTEAFF. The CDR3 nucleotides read TGTGCCAGCAGTGAACAGGAGAACACTGAAGCTTTCTTT.